This TCR beta chain was retrieved from a study of blood T cells in healthy people across ages. Points from the study as a whole: Older age coincided with a roughly linear decline in TCR beta diversity per million T cells. Versus aged donors, long-lived donors had higher diversity and more naive CD4+ cells.

Per-sample yields of isolated PBMCs were at least 6 million. Extraction yielded at least 6 micrograms of total RNA per sample. The J segment lost 9 bases and the V segment lost 0 bases, leaving 4 bases of the junction unmatched. CDR1 and CDR2 (germline): DFQATT, SNEGSKA (reference sequence). The CDR3 contains 13 residues. This clonotype was recorded only once. Its target is unknown. A second PCR of 7 to 11 cycles used a sample-barcoded 5' primer and a J-beta primer mix. TCRdb reprocessed the 5' RACE reads with MiXCR, giving one entry per CDR3 protein. The profile shows approximately 850,000 distinct CDR3 sequences, more than 40% of them singletons.

Sequencing was carried out using blood. This rearrangement joins TRBV20-1 to TRBJ2-1, with 8 bases lining up with TRBD2. The origin of this receptor is a man between 60 and 75 years old in good health. The CDR3 coding sequence is TGCAGTGCTAGAGATGGGACTAGGGCTGAGCAGTTCTTC. This translates into CSARDGTRAEQFF.